Following are 32 T cell receptor beta chains from one sample sequenced in a study of yellow fever vaccine responses in identical twins (dated by TCRdb to the late 2010s). Libraries were prepared through RT-PCR. This sample was sequenced with an Illumina HiSeq 2500. Clones were called with MiXCR by TCRdb after fastp trimmed the public reads at Q25, and only in-frame beta chains were retained. Every entry covers one CDR3 protein and lists the most common genes and DNA from its rows. This sample holds around 3,000 distinct CDR3 sequences; 85% to 90% were observed only once. The ten top clones hold 1.6% of the sample. Here the sequenced sample was T cells from blood (PBMCs), unsorted or a sorted subset (not recorded which), taken before or after yellow fever vaccination (not recorded which). Receptors originate from a female donor who received the yellow fever vaccine.

Comment on this clonotype: One end of the junction does not line up with germline, which may come from a read error. The V gene is TRBV28, the J gene TRBJ1-2; TRBD1 agrees at 9 bases. The CDR3 has 14 residues. Per the germline V gene, CDR1 is MDHEN and CDR2 is SYDVKM. The CDR3 region has the DNA TGCGCCAGCAGTACCCGGACAGGGGTTTTTGGCTACACCTTC. Protein product: CASSTRTGVFGYTF.

This sequence joins TRBV28 and TRBJ2-5; no clear D gene. Trimming took off 2 bases at V and 4 bases at J, with 8 bases between the two ends. This CDR3 spans 13 amino acids. CDR1 is MDHEN and CDR2 is SYDVKM in the germline V gene. Written as DNA, the CDR3 is TGTGCCAGCAGTTTAGGGGTAGGAGAGACCCAGTACTTC. Amino acid sequence: CASSLGVGETQYF.

The rearrangement uses TRBV5-1 and TRBJ1-2; 9 positions agree with TRBD1. Germline loops: CDR1 SGHRS, CDR2 YFSETQ. This CDR3 spans 14 amino acids. Losses at the gene ends were 4 bases for V and 3 bases for J; bases not matched to a gene: 4. The CDR3 sequence is CASSTGQGYYGYTF. The DNA of the CDR3 is TGCGCCAGCAGCACAGGACAGGGGTACTATGGCTACACCTTC.

The chain links TRBV29-1 to TRBJ1-3; D call uncertain. CDR3 length: 14 residues. The germline V and J ends were trimmed by 7 bases and 0 bases, with 13 bases remaining between them. Germline V CDR1 and CDR2: SQVTM, ANQGSEA. The chain's CDR3 is CSAGTGLSGNTIYF. Written as DNA, the CDR3 is TGCAGCGCCGGCACGGGCCTCTCTGGAAACACCATATATTTT.

CDR3 nucleotides: TGCAGTGCTAGAGTGCCAGGGGGCAACTATGGCTACACCTTC. Translated, it gives CSARVPGGNYGYTF. The chain is built from TRBV20-1 and TRBJ1-2; 8 nucleotides agree with TRBD1. Per the germline V gene, CDR1 is DFQATT and CDR2 is SNEGSKA (reference sequence). The CDR3 length is 14 residues. The V and J ends lost 1 base and 2 bases, in that order; junction bases with no gene match: 3.

This rearrangement joins TRBV24-1 to TRBJ1-5; D is unclear. Germline V gene sequence: CDR1 KGHDR, CDR2 SFDVKD. The CDR3 sequence is 17 residues long. Deletions cut 4 bases from V and 4 bases from J, with 19 bases between. The CDR3 sequence is CATSDPHRWQYNQPQHF. CDR3 DNA sequence: TGTGCCACCAGTGACCCACACCGGTGGCAGTATAATCAGCCCCAGCATTTT.

The chain recombines TRBV7-2 with TRBJ1-1; D might be TRBD1 (6 bases). The V gene's germline CDR1 is SGHTA and CDR2 FQGNSA. The length of the CDR3 is 14 residues. V shed 1 base and J shed 3 bases, with 9 bases lying between them. The CDR3 reads CASSLVGGYTEAFF. CDR3 in DNA: TGTGCCAGCAGCTTAGTGGGGGGCTACACTGAAGCTTTCTTT.

V gene TRBV20-1 combines with J gene TRBJ2-1; TRBD2 matches at 11 bases. The CDR3 length is 13 residues. In germline, CDR1 is DFQATT, CDR2 SNEGSKA (reference sequence). V trimming: 1 base; J trimming: 7 bases; junction bases outside the gene matches: 0. CDR3 residues: CSARGLAGNEQFF. As DNA, the CDR3 is TGCAGTGCTAGAGGACTAGCGGGGAATGAGCAGTTCTTC.

The rearrangement uses TRBV29-1 and TRBJ1-2; 7 nucleotides agree with TRBD1. V lost 6 bases and J lost 6; bases outside the gene matches: 7. This CDR3 spans 12 amino acids. The germline V gene has CDR1 SQVTM and CDR2 ANQGSEA. The CDR3 here is CSVADRLNGYTF. The DNA of the CDR3 is TGCAGCGTGGCGGACAGGCTAAATGGCTACACCTTC.

The V gene is TRBV5-6, the J gene TRBJ2-2; TRBD1 agrees at 7 bases. The CDR3 has 18 residues. CDR1 is SGHDT, CDR2 YYEEEE, per germline. After removal of 0 bases from V and 0 bases from J, the junction contained 8 bases not matched to a gene. CDR3 in DNA: TGTGCCAGCAGCTTGGCCTCACAGGGGCTATCGAACACCGGGGAGCTGTTTTTT. Encoded protein: CASSLASQGLSNTGELFF.

The chain couples TRBV28 to TRBJ1-5; no definite D call. Germline V gives CDR1 MDHEN, CDR2 SYDVKM. The V end was cut by 5 bases, the J end by 4 bases, with 15 bases between. This CDR3 comprises 15 residues. Here the CDR3 DNA reads TGTGCCAGCAGTCCCAATGGGCTCTTTAATCAGCCCCAGCATTTT. Translated: CASSPNGLFNQPQHF.

This chain links TRBV12-3 or TRBV12-4 with TRBJ2-2; D is unclear. The CDR3 runs 13 residues. V lost 6 bases and J lost 4, with 9 bases in between. The CDR3 loop reads CASRRASTGELFF. CDR3 nucleotides: TGTGCCAGCAGACGGGCCAGCACCGGGGAGCTGTTTTTT.

The chain has TRBV29-1 and TRBJ1-3; tentatively, D is TRBD1 (6 bases). CDR3 length equals 14 residues. V lost 4 bases and J 4 bases, leaving 14 bases between the germline ends. Germline V gene lookup returns CDR1 SQVTM and CDR2 ANQGSEA. CDR3 DNA: TGCAGCGTTGCCCAGGGGCTAGGCGGAAACACCATATATTTT. Translated, it gives CSVAQGLGGNTIYF.

V gene TRBV20-1 combines with J gene TRBJ1-2; 10 nucleotides agree with TRBD1. V lost 6 bases, J lost 2 bases, and 3 bases stayed unmatched. Germline CDR1 reads DFQATT; CDR2 reads SNEGSKA (reference sequence). The CDR3 is 13 residues long. The CDR3 DNA sequence: TGCAGTGCATTGACAGGGGGCAACTATGGCTACACCTTC. It encodes CSALTGGNYGYTF.

This rearrangement joins TRBV10-1 to TRBJ2-7; D possibly corresponds to TRBD1 (6 bases). V gave up 4 bases and J gave up 0 bases, with 13 bases separating them. Germline V gives CDR1 WNHNN, CDR2 SYGVQD (reference sequence). This CDR3 is built from 15 residues. CDR3 in amino acids: CASSAGDRSSYEQYV. In DNA form, the CDR3 reads TGCGCCAGCAGTGCAGGGGACCGAAGCTCCTACGAGCAGTACGTC.

V and J are TRBV12-3 or TRBV12-4 and TRBJ2-2, with 10 bases matching TRBD1. This CDR3 has 15 amino acids. V was pared by 6 bases and J by 6 bases, with 7 bases of the junction left unmatched. This CDR3 is CASSGTGALPGELFF. In DNA, the CDR3 is TGTGCCAGCAGCGGGACAGGGGCCTTACCCGGGGAGCTGTTTTTT.

The chain recombines TRBV11-1 with TRBJ1-6, with D possibly being TRBD1 (5 bases). CDR1 SGHAT and CDR2 FQDESV come from the germline V gene (reference sequence). The CDR3 sequence is 12 residues long. V lost 8 bases and J 8 bases, leaving 10 bases between the germline ends. CDR3 nucleotides: TGTGCCAGCTCGATGGGGGATTCACCCCTCCACTTT. Protein: CASSMGDSPLHF.

The chain combines TRBV13 with TRBJ1-2; D is possibly TRBD1 (5 bases). Between the trimmed V and J ends, which lost 10 bases and 0 bases, there was a span of 21 bases. This CDR3 has 16 amino acids. Germline CDR1 and CDR2: PRHDT and FYEKMQ (reference sequence). In DNA form, the CDR3 reads TGTGCCACCAACCGGGGCAGAATAGGAGCTAACTATGGCTACACCTTC. Translated, it gives CATNRGRIGANYGYTF.

This CDR3 is CASSSRLAGVGNEQFF. Here the CDR3 DNA reads TGTGCCAGCAGCTCCCGACTAGCGGGAGTAGGTAATGAGCAGTTCTTC. V is TRBV7-1 and J is TRBJ2-1; 12 positions agree with TRBD2. TRBV7-1 falls under the ORF class, with uncertain function. The CDR3 runs to 16 residues. After removal of 3 bases from V and 7 bases from J, the junction contained 7 bases not matched to a gene.

The rearrangement joins TRBV18 to TRBJ1-2; D is undetermined. Germline values: CDR1 KGHSH, CDR2 LQKENI. The CDR3 consists of 14 residues. The V end was cut by 0 bases, the J end by 4 bases, with 9 bases between. The CDR3, as DNA: TGTGCCAGCTCACCACCAACGAACGGCTATGGCTACACCTTC. This sequence encodes CASSPPTNGYGYTF.

This clonotype came up once. This chain joins TRBV29-1 and TRBJ1-2; TRBD1 might be the D (5 bases). Germline values: CDR1 SQVTM, CDR2 ANQGSEA. The CDR3 is made up of 13 amino acids. Trimming removed 0 bases at V and 7 bases at J, with 12 bases between. In DNA, the CDR3 is TGCAGCGTTGAAGAGGGTCCCAGGGTTGGCTACACCTTC. It yields the protein CSVEEGPRVGYTF.

J is TRBJ2-3 and V is TRBV6-1; 13 bases align to TRBD2. The length of the CDR3 is 16 residues. Germline loops: CDR1 MNHNS, CDR2 SASEGT. After removal of 6 bases from V and 3 bases from J, the junction contained 6 bases not matched to a gene. This chain's CDR3 is CASRETSGGPTDTQYF. DNA for the CDR3: TGTGCCAGCAGAGAGACTAGCGGGGGGCCTACAGATACGCAGTATTTT.

The chain is built from TRBV15 and TRBJ2-7, with 7 positions matching TRBD1. The V gene's germline CDR1 is LNHNV and CDR2 YYDKDF (reference sequence). V shed 3 bases, J shed 7 bases, and the junction held 9 bases outside the gene matches. The CDR3 sequence is 14 residues long. In nucleotides, the CDR3 is TGTGCCACCAGCAGCCTATGGGACAGTAGAGAGCAGTACTTC. Protein: CATSSLWDSREQYF.

This chain joins TRBV3-1 and TRBJ2-5, with D possibly matching TRBD2 (6 bases). Germline CDR1 reads LGHDT; CDR2 reads YNNKEL (reference sequence). Trimming took off 2 bases at V and 2 bases at J, with 15 bases between the two ends. The CDR3 loop spans 16 amino acids. The CDR3 region is CASSQRSGVGQETQYF. The CDR3 nucleotides read TGTGCCAGCAGCCAAAGATCGGGAGTAGGGCAAGAGACCCAGTACTTC.

J is TRBJ2-3 and V is TRBV11-2; unclear D gene. CDR1 and CDR2 from the germline V gene are SGHAT and FQNNGV. With 1 base removed from V and 5 bases from J, the gap between germline ends came to 7 bases. CDR3 length: 13 residues. The CDR3 coding sequence is TGTGCCAGCAGCTTAGGGTACAGAGATACGCAGTATTTT. Encoded protein: CASSLGYRDTQYF.

The genes are TRBV7-6 and TRBJ2-1; D possibly uses TRBD1 or TRBD2 (5 bases each). V was shortened by 1 base and J by 2 bases, with 9 bases between the two germline ends. CDR1 is SGHVS, CDR2 FNYEAQ, per germline. The CDR3 runs 15 residues. The DNA of the CDR3 is TGTGCCAGCAGCTTAGGGGACGGTGCCTACAATGAGCAGTTCTTC. As protein: CASSLGDGAYNEQFF.

This rearrangement joins TRBV10-1 to TRBJ1-1; 7 positions match TRBD1. CDR3 length equals 14 residues. The germline V gene encodes CDR1 WNHNN and CDR2 SYGVQD (reference sequence). Trimming took 3 bases from V and 4 from J; bases not matched to a gene: 5. Here the CDR3 reads CASSEQGLGTEAFF. For the CDR3, the DNA is TGCGCCAGCAGTGAACAGGGGCTAGGCACTGAAGCTTTCTTT.

The chain employs TRBV12-3 or TRBV12-4 and TRBJ1-1; D is unresolved. V lost 2 bases and J lost 2, with 9 bases in between. This CDR3 has 14 residues. CDR3 sequence: CASSLRSGNTEAFF. The CDR3, as DNA: TGTGCCAGCAGTTTAAGATCAGGAAACACTGAAGCTTTCTTT.

V gene TRBV27 combines with J gene TRBJ2-5; D is unclear. Trimming pared 5 bases from V and 2 bases from J, leaving 6 bases between. In germline, CDR1 is MNHEY, CDR2 SMNVEV (reference sequence). This CDR3 is built from 12 residues. The chain's CDR3 is CASSPTQETQYF. The CDR3 DNA reads as TGTGCCAGCAGTCCTACACAAGAGACCCAGTACTTC.

The CDR3: CASSYGLNPSGNTIYF. The CDR3 DNA sequence: TGTGCCAGCAGTTACGGGCTCAATCCTTCTGGAAACACCATATATTTT. This chain connects TRBV6-5 to TRBJ1-3; D is ambiguous. Germline loops: CDR1 MNHEY, CDR2 SVGAGI. Trimming cost V 2 bases and J 1 base, with 12 bases left between them. This CDR3 spans 16 amino acids.

CDR3 coding DNA: TGCAGCGTTGAAGCCAGGGGCGAAGGGAACACCATATATTTT. Translated: CSVEARGEGNTIYF. The gene calls are TRBV29-1 and TRBJ1-3, with TRBD1 as a possible D gene (6 bases). The CDR3 covers 14 residues. Between the trimmed V and J ends, which lost 1 base and 7 bases, there was a span of 14 bases. CDR1 SQVTM and CDR2 ANQGSEA come from the germline V gene.

The chain joins TRBV10-3 to TRBJ1-2; D gene ambiguous. Germline V gives CDR1 ENHRY, CDR2 SYGVKD. The CDR3 consists of 11 residues. V lost 2 bases and J 8 bases, leaving 6 bases between the germline ends. The CDR3 is CAISEGGGYTF. For the CDR3, the DNA is TGTGCCATCAGTGAGGGAGGAGGCTACACCTTC.